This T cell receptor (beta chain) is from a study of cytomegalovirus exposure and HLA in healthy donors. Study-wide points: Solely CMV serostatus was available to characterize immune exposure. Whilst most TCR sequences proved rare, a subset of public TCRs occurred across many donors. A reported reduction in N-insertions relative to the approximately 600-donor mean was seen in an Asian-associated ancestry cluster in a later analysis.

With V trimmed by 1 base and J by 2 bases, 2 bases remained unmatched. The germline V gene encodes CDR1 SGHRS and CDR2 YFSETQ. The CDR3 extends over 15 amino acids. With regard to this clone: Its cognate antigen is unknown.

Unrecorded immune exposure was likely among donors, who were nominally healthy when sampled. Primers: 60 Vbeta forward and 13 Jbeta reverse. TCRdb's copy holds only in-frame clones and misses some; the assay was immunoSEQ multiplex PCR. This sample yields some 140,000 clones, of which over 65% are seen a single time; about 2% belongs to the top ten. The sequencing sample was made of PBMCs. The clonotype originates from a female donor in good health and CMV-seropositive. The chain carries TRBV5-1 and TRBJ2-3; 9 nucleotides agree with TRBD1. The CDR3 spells CASSLWTGDTDTQYF. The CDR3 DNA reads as TGCGCCAGCAGCTTGTGGACAGGGGACACAGATACGCAGTATTTT.